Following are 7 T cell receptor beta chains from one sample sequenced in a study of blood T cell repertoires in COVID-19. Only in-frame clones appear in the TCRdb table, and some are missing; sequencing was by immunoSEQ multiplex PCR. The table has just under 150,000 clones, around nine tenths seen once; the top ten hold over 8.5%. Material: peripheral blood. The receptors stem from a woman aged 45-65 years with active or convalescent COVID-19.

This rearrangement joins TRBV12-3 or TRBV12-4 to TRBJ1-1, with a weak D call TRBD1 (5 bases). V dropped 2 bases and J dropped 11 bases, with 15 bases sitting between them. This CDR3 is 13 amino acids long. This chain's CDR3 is CASSLSAGIGAFF. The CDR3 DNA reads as TGTGCCAGCAGTTTATCGGCAGGGATCGGCGCTTTCTTT.

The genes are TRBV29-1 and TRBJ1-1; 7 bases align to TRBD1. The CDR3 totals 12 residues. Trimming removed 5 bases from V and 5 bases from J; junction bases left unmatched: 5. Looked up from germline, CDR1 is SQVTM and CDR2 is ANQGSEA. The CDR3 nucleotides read TGCAGCGTTCCGGGACAGATGACTGAAGCTTTCTTT. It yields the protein CSVPGQMTEAFF.

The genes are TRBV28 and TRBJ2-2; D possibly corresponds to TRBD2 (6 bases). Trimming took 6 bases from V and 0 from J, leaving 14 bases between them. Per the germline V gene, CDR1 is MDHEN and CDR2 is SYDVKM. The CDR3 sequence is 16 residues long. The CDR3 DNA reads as TGTGCCAGCAGGACAGCGGGTAATCCGAACACCGGGGAGCTGTTTTTT. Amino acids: CASRTAGNPNTGELFF.

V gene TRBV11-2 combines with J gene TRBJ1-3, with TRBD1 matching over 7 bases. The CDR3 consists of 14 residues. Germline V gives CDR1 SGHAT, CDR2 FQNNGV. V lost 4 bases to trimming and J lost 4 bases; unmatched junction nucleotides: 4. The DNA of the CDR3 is TGTGCCAGCAGCTCCACAGGGGACGGAAACACCATATATTTT. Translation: CASSSTGDGNTIYF.

This CDR3 is CSVALPHEQFF. The CDR3 bases are TGCAGCGTTGCCCTCCCTCATGAGCAGTTCTTC. This chain uses TRBV29-1 with TRBJ2-1; D remains ambiguous. V was trimmed by 4 bases and J by 8 bases, leaving 9 bases between them. The CDR3 has 11 residues. Per the germline V gene, CDR1 is SQVTM and CDR2 is ANQGSEA.

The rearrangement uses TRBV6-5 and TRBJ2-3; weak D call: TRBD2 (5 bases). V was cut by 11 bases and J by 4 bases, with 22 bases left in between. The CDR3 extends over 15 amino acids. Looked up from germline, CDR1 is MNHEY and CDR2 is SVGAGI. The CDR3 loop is CASAWAGPLPDTQYF. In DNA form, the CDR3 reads TGTGCCTCCGCGTGGGCGGGCCCTCTTCCAGATACGCAGTATTTT.

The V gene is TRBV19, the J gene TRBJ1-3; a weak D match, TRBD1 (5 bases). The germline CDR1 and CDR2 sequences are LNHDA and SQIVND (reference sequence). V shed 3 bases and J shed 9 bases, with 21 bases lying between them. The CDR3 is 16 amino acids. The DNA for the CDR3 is TGTGCCAGTAGTATCGGGGGGTTATCATCCCGTGGCACCATATATTTT. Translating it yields CASSIGGLSSRGTIYF. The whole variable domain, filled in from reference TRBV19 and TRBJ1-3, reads DGGITQSPKYLFRKEGQNVTLSCEQNLNHDAMYWYRQDPGQGLRLIYYSQIVNDFQKGDIAEGYSVSREKKESFPLTVTSAQKNPTAFYLCASSIGGLSSRGTIYFGEGSWLTVV.